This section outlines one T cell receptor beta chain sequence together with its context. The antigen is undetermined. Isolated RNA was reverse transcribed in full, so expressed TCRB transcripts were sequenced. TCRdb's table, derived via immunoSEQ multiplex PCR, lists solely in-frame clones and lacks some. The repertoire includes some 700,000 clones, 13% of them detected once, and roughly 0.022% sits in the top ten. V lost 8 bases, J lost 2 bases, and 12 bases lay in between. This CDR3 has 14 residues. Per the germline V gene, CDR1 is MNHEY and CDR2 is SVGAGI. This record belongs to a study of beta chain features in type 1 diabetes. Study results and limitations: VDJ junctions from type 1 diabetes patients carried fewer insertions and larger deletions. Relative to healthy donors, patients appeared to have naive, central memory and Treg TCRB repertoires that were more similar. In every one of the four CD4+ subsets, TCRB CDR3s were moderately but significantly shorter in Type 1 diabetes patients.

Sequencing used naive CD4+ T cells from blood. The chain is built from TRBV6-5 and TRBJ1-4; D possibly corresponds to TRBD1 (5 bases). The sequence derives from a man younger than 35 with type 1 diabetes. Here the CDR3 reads CASRQGSTNEKLFF. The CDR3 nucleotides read TGTGCCAGCCGGCAGGGATCGACTAATGAAAAACTGTTTTTT.